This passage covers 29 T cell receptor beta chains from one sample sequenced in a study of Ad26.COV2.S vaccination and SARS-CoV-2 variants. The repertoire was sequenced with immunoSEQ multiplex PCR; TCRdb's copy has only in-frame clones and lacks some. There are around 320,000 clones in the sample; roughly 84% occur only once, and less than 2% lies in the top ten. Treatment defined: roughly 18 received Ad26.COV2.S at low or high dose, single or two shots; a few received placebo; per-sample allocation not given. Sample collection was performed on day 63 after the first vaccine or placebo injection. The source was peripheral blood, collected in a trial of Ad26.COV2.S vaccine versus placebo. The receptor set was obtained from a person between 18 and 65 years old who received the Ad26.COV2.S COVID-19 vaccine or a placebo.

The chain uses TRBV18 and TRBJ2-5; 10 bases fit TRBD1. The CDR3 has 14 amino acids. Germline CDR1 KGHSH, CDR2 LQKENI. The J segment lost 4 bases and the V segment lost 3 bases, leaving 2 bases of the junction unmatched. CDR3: CASSPDRGAETQYF. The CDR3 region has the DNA TGTGCCAGCTCACCGGACAGGGGGGCAGAGACCCAGTACTTC.

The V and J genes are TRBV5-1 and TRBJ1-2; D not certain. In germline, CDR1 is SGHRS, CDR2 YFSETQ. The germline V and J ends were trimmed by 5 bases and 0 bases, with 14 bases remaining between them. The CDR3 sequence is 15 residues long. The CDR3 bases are TGCGCCAGCAGAAGAGGGTACGGATCTAACTATGGCTACACCTTC. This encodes CASRRGYGSNYGYTF.

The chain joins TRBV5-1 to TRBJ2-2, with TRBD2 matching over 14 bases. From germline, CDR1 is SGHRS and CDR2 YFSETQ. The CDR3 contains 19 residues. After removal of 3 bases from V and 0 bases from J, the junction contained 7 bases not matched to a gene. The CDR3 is CASSWAGTSGGSNTGELFF. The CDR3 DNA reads TGCGCCAGCAGCTGGGCCGGGACTAGCGGGGGTTCGAACACCGGGGAGCTGTTTTTT.

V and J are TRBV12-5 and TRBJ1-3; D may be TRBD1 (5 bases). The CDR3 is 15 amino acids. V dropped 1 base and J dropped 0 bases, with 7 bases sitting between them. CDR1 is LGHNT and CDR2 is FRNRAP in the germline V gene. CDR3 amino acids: CASGLGQSSGNTIYF. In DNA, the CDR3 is TGTGCTAGTGGTTTGGGACAGAGCTCTGGAAACACCATATATTTT.

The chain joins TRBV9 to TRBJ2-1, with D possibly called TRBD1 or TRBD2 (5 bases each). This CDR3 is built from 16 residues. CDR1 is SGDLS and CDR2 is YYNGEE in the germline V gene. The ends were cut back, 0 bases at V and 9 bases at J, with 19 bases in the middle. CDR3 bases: TGTGCCAGCAGCGTAGATCCGGGGCCGTCGGGCTGTGAGCAGTTCTTC. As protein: CASSVDPGPSGCEQFF.

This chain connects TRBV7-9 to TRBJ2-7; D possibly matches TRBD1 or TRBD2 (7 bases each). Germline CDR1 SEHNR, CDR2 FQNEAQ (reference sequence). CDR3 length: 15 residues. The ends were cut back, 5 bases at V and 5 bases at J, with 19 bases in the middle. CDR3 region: CASSHPGGTVHEQYF. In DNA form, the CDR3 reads TGTGCCAGCAGCCACCCCGGGGGGACAGTGCACGAGCAGTACTTC.

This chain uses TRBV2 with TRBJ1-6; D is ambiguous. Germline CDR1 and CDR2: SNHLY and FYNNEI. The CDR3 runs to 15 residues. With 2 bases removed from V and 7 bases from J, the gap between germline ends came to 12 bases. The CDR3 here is CASSENQVGNSPLHF. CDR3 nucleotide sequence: TGTGCCAGCAGTGAAAATCAGGTCGGCAATTCACCCCTCCACTTT.

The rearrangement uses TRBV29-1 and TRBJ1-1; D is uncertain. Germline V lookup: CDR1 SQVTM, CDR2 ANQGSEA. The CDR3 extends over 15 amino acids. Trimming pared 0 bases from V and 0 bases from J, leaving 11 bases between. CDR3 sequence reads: CSVEDGPLVNTEAFF. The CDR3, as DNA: TGCAGCGTTGAAGACGGACCGCTGGTGAACACTGAAGCTTTCTTT.

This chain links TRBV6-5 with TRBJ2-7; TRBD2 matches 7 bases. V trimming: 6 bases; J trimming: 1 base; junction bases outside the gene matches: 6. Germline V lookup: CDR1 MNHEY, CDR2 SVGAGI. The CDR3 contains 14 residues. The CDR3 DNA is TGTGCCAGCAGACTCCTAGCGGAGTCCTACGAGCAGTACTTC. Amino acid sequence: CASRLLAESYEQYF.

CDR3 loop: CASIRDSIDTQYF. DNA of the CDR3: TGTGCCAGCATCCGGGACAGTATAGATACGCAGTATTTT. This chain uses TRBV12-3 or TRBV12-4 with TRBJ2-3; TRBD1 aligns across 7 bases. Trimming took 7 bases from V and 5 from J; bases not matched to a gene: 6. CDR3 length: 13 residues.

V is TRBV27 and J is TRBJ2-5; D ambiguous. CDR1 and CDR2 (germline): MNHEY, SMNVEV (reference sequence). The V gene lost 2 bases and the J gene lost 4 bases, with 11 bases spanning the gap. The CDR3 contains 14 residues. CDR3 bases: TGTGCCAGCAGTTTAGATACAAGTGGAGAGACCCAGTACTTC. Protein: CASSLDTSGETQYF.

CDR3 coding DNA: TGTGCCAGCAGTTCTGCTGGGACAGGGGCAATCTATGGCTACACCTTC. Protein: CASSSAGTGAIYGYTF. This sequence joins TRBV27 and TRBJ1-2; 10 bases fit TRBD1. Trimming removed 4 bases from V and 4 bases from J; junction bases left unmatched: 9. The CDR3 is 16 residues long. The germline V gene encodes CDR1 MNHEY and CDR2 SMNVEV (reference sequence).

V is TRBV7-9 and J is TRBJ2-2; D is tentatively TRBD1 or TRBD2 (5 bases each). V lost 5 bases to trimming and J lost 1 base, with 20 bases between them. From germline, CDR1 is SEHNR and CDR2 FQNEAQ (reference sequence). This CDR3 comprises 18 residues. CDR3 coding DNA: TGTGCCAGCAGCCCTGGGAGATGGTGGGACGGGAACACCGGGGAGCTGTTTTTT. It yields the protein CASSPGRWWDGNTGELFF.

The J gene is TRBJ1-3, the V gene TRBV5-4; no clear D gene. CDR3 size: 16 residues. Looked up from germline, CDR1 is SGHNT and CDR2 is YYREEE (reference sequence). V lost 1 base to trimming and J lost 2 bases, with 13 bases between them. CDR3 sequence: CASSLSVPSAGNTIYF. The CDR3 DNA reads TGTGCCAGCAGCTTGTCGGTTCCATCGGCTGGAAACACCATATATTTT.

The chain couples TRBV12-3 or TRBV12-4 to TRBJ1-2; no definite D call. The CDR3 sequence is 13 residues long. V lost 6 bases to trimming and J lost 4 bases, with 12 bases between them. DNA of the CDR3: TGTGCCAGCAGCCTCGGGAAAACCTATGGCTACACCTTC. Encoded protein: CASSLGKTYGYTF.

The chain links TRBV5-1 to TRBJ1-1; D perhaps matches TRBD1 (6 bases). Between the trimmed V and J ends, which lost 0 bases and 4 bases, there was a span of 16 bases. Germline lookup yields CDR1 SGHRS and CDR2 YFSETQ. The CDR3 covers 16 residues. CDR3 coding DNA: TGCGCCAGCAGCTTGGGTTTCGGGGGGCCTAGCACTGAAGCTTTCTTT. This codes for CASSLGFGGPSTEAFF.

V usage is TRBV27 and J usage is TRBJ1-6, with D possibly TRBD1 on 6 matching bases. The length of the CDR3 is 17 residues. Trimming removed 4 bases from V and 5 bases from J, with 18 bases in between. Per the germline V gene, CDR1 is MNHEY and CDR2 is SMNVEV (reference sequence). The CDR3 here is CASSYGSTQGNNSPLHF. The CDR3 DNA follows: TGTGCCAGCAGTTACGGTAGTACACAGGGCAATAATTCACCCCTCCACTTT.

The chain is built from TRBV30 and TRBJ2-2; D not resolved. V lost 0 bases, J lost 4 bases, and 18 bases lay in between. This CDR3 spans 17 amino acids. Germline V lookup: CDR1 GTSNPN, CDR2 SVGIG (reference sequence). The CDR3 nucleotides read TGTGCCTGGAGTGTACGTTGGGCTGGTCGTAGCACCGGGGAGCTGTTTTTT. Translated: CAWSVRWAGRSTGELFF.

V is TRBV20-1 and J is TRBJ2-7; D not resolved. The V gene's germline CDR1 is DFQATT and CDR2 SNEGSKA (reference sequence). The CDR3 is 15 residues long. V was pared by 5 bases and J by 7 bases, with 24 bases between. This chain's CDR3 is CSARGSGHSLWEQYF. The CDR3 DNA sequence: TGCAGTGCTCGTGGATCTGGGCATTCTCTCTGGGAGCAGTACTTC.

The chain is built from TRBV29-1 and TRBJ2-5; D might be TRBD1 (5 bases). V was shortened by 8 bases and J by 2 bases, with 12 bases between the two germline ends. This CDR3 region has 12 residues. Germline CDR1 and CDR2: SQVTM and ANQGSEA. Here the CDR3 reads CSYDSGQETQYF. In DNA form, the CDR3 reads TGCAGCTACGACAGTGGGCAAGAGACCCAGTACTTC.

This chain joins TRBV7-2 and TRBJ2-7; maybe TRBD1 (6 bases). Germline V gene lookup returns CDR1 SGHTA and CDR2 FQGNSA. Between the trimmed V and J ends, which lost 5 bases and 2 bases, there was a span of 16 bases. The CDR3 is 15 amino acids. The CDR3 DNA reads TGTGCCAGCAGCCAGGGCGTAGGGACAACCTACGAGCAGTACTTC. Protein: CASSQGVGTTYEQYF.

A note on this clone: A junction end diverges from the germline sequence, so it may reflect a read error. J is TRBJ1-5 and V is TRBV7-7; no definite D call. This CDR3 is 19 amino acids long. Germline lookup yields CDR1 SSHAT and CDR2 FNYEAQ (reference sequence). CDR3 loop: CASSLEKTRQSYSNQPQHF. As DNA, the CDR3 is TGTGCTAGCAGCTTAGAAAAAACGCGGCAAAGTTATAGCAATCAGCCCCAGCATTTT.

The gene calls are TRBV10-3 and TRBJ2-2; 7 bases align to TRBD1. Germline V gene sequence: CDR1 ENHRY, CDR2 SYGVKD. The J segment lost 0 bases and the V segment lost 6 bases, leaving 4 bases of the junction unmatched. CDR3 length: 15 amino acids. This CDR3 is CAIRAGTANTGELFF. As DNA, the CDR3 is TGTGCCATCAGAGCCGGGACAGCGAACACCGGGGAGCTGTTTTTT.

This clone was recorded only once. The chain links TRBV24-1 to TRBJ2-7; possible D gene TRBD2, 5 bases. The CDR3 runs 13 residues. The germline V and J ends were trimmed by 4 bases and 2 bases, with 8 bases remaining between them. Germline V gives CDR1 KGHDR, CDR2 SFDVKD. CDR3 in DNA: TGTGCCACCAGTGAACTAGGGACCTACGAGCAGTACTTC. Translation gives CATSELGTYEQYF.

CDR3: CASRYGVETLTGELFF. As DNA, the CDR3 is TGTGCCAGCAGATACGGGGTAGAGACTCTTACCGGGGAGCTGTTTTTT. This rearrangement joins TRBV27 to TRBJ2-2; weak D call: TRBD2 (5 bases). V lost 6 bases to trimming and J lost 5 bases, with 19 bases between them. CDR3 length equals 16 residues. Germline lookup yields CDR1 MNHEY and CDR2 SMNVEV (reference sequence).

The CDR3, as DNA: TGCGCCAGCAGCCAAGAGGTACTAGCGGGGGGGAATCTGAAGACCCAGTACTTC. Amino acids: CASSQEVLAGGNLKTQYF. This chain joins TRBV4-1 and TRBJ2-5; 13 bases agree with TRBD2. V lost 0 bases to trimming and J lost 6 bases; unmatched junction nucleotides: 10. Germline V gene data show CDR1 as MGHRA and CDR2 as YSYEKL. CDR3 length: 18 amino acids.

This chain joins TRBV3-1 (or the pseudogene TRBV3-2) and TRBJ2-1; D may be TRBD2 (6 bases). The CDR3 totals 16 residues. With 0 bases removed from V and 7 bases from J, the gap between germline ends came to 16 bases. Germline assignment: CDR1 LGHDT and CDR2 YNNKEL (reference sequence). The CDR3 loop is CASSQDGGAVKNEQFF. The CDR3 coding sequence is TGTGCCAGCAGCCAAGACGGAGGGGCCGTTAAGAATGAGCAGTTCTTC.

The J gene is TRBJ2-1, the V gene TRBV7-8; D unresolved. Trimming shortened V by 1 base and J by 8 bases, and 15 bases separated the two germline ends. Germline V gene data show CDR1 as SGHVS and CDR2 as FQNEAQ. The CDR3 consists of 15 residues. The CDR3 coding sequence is TGTGCCAGCAGCTTAGTCGATGGGGTGCGTGATGAGCAGTTCTTC. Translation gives CASSLVDGVRDEQFF.

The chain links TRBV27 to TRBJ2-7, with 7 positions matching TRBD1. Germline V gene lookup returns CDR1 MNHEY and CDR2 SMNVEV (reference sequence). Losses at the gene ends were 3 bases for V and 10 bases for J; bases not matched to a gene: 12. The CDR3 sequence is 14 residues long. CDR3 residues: CASSFDRVSAKQYF. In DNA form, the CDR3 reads TGTGCCAGCAGTTTTGACAGGGTTTCCGCGAAACAGTACTTC.